This T cell receptor beta chain was sequenced in a study of ipilimumab plus nivolumab after autologous stem cell transplantation. Here immunoSEQ multiplex PCR was the method, and the copy in TCRdb shows in-frame clones only, minus some. The table has about 3,100 clones, 76% seen once. Per the germline V gene, CDR1 is SEHNR and CDR2 is FQNEAQ (reference sequence). The V segment lost 5 bases and the J segment 7 bases; nucleotides outside the gene matches: 8. The CDR3 has 16 residues. Relative to its sample, this clone is large. This TCR derives from a male donor with primary mediastinal lymphoma. The V gene is TRBV7-9, the J gene TRBJ2-1, with 13 bases matching TRBD2. The sequencing used PBMCs, collected in a trial of ipilimumab plus nivolumab as post-transplant consolidation. In DNA, the CDR3 is TGTGCCAGCAGCCCCCCCGGGACTAGCGGGGTAAATGAGCAGTTCTTC. Encoded protein: CASSPPGTSGVNEQFF. The complete variable domain, with remaining parts taken from reference TRBV7-9 and TRBJ2-1, reads DTGVSQNPRHKITKRGQNVTFRCDPISEHNRLYWYRQTLGQGPEFLTYFQNEAQLEKSRLLSDRFSAERPKGSFSTLEIQRTEQGDSAMYLCASSPPGTSGVNEQFFGPGTRLTVL.